This T cell receptor (beta chain) stems from a study of blood T cell repertoires in COVID-19. Study-level background: Whether acute or convalescent, the COVID-19 samples came from the United States, Italy and Spain.

This CDR3 contains 15 residues. The germline V gene encodes CDR1 MGHRA and CDR2 YSYEKL. V was cut by 2 bases and J by 1 base, with 11 bases left in between. The repertoire was sequenced with immunoSEQ multiplex PCR; TCRdb's copy has only in-frame clones and lacks some. Among roughly 200,000 clones listed, less than 90% were seen once. Specimen: peripheral blood. The V gene is TRBV4-1, the J gene TRBJ1-1, with D possibly TRBD1 on 5 matching bases. This receptor was obtained from a woman of 80 years or more with active or convalescent COVID-19. The CDR3 here is CASSQFTQGNTEAFF. The CDR3 DNA reads TGCGCCAGCAGCCAATTTACCCAGGGGAACACTGAAGCTTTCTTT.